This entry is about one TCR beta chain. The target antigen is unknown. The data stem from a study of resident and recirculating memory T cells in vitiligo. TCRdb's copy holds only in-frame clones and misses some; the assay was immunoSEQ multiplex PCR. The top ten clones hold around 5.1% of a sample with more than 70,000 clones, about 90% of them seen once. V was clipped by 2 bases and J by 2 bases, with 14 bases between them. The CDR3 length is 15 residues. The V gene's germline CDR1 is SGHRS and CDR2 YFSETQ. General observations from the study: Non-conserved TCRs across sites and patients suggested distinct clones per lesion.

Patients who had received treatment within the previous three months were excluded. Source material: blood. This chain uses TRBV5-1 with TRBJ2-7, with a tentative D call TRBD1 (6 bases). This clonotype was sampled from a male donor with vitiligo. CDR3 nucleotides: TGCGCCAGCAGCTTCCTTGACAGGCCTCCCTACGAGCAGTACTTC. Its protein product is CASSFLDRPPYEQYF.